Shown below are 30 T cell receptor beta chains from a single sample sequenced in a study of blood T cell repertoires in COVID-19. Sequencing used immunoSEQ multiplex PCR; TCRdb keeps in-frame clones, though not all of them. The sample has tens of thousands of clones, roughly 90% seen once. The sample taken for sequencing was peripheral blood. Source of these receptors: a man aged 65 to 79 with active or convalescent COVID-19.

The chain is built from TRBV13 and TRBJ1-4, with TRBD1 as a possible D gene (5 bases). Between the trimmed V and J ends, which lost 2 bases and 5 bases, there was a span of 12 bases. This CDR3 contains 15 residues. Germline-derived CDR1 and CDR2 are PRHDT and FYEKMQ (reference sequence). The CDR3 bases are TGTGCCAGCAGCTTAAGGCGGGGGTGGAATGAAAAACTGTTTTTT. Its translation: CASSLRRGWNEKLFF. The whole variable domain, filled in from reference TRBV13 and TRBJ1-4, reads AAGVIQSPRHLIKEKRETATLKCYPIPRHDTVYWYQQGPGQDPQFLISFYEKMQSDKGSIPDRFSAQQFSDYHSELNMSSLELGDSALYFCASSLRRGWNEKLFFGSGTQLSVL.

This sequence joins TRBV5-4 and TRBJ1-1, with TRBD1 identical over 7 bases. Trimming at V came to 3 bases and at J to 0 bases, leaving 11 bases not matched to a gene. This CDR3 is built from 17 residues. CDR1 SGHNT and CDR2 YYREEE come from the germline V gene (reference sequence). The CDR3 protein is CASSSRPGQLMNTEAFF. The CDR3 DNA sequence: TGTGCCAGCAGCTCTAGACCGGGACAGCTCATGAACACTGAAGCTTTCTTT.

This clone has only a few counts. The chain joins TRBV30 to TRBJ1-2, with a tentative D call TRBD1 (6 bases). Trimming removed 5 bases at V and 9 bases at J, with 19 bases between. The CDR3 loop spans 13 amino acids. The germline CDR1 and CDR2 sequences are GTSNPN and SVGIG (reference sequence). CDR3 loop: CAWGLQGRRRYTF. The CDR3 DNA is TGTGCCTGGGGGTTACAGGGCCGACGGCGCTACACCTTC.

The rearrangement links TRBV10-3 to TRBJ1-4, with 7 bases matching TRBD1. Germline V CDR1 and CDR2: ENHRY, SYGVKD. V trimming: 4 bases; J trimming: 0 bases; junction bases outside the gene matches: 14. The CDR3 totals 19 residues. The CDR3 loop reads CAISGGLTGFGSTNEKLFF. The CDR3 coding sequence is TGTGCCATCAGTGGGGGCCTGACAGGGTTTGGTTCAACTAATGAAAAACTGTTTTTT.

V gene TRBV7-2 combines with J gene TRBJ2-4, with TRBD2 matching 11 bases. The germline V gene encodes CDR1 SGHTA and CDR2 FQGNSA. The CDR3 covers 16 residues. Losses at the gene ends were 5 bases for V and 1 base for J; bases not matched to a gene: 4. CDR3 bases: TGTGCCAGCAGCCGCGCTAGCGGGGGGGCCAAAAACATTCAGTACTTC. The encoded protein is CASSRASGGAKNIQYF.

This chain links TRBV4-2 with TRBJ2-5; possible D gene TRBD2, 6 bases. Looked up from germline, CDR1 is LGHNA and CDR2 is YNFKEQ. This CDR3 spans 15 amino acids. V was trimmed by 1 base and J by 1 base, leaving 10 bases between them. Written as DNA, the CDR3 is TGTGCCAGCAGCCAAGCTGGCGGGGCCCAAGAGACCCAGTACTTC. It codes for CASSQAGGAQETQYF.

This chain links TRBV7-2 with TRBJ2-6; D is perhaps TRBD1 (6 bases). The CDR3 totals 17 residues. The V gene's germline CDR1 is SGHTA and CDR2 FQGNSA. Trimming took 4 bases from V and 1 from J, leaving 14 bases between them. The chain's CDR3 is CASSYRAGASGANVLTF. DNA for the CDR3: TGTGCCAGCAGCTATCGAGCAGGGGCTTCTGGGGCCAACGTCCTGACTTTC.

In its sample, this clone was seen once. The chain uses TRBV30 and TRBJ1-1; no definite D call. This CDR3 is built from 11 residues. Germline CDR1 is GTSNPN and CDR2 is SVGIG (reference sequence). Trimming pared 3 bases from V and 3 bases from J, leaving 5 bases between. CDR3 sequence: CAWSGDTEAFF. The CDR3 DNA is TGTGCCTGGAGCGGGGACACTGAAGCTTTCTTT.

V is TRBV27 and J is TRBJ2-1; 8 bases fit TRBD2. V shed 3 bases, J shed 1 base, and the junction held 2 bases outside the gene matches. This CDR3 has 15 amino acids. Germline CDR1 MNHEY, CDR2 SMNVEV (reference sequence). The chain's CDR3 is CASSFIAGSYNEQFF. In DNA form, the CDR3 reads TGTGCCAGCAGTTTTATAGCGGGGTCCTACAATGAGCAGTTCTTC.

In DNA form, the CDR3 reads TGTGCCAGCTCACCCCCCGGACAGGGGATCTCCAATGAGCAGTTCTTC. This sequence encodes CASSPPGQGISNEQFF. The chain recombines TRBV18 with TRBJ2-1; 9 bases agree with TRBD1. Germline V gene lookup returns CDR1 KGHSH and CDR2 LQKENI. V shed 3 bases and J 6 bases; nucleotides not matched to a gene: 9. This CDR3 has 16 residues.

The rearrangement uses TRBV19 and TRBJ2-1; 11 bases agree with TRBD1. Trimming at V came to 5 bases and at J to 2 bases, leaving 5 bases not matched to a gene. Looked up from germline, CDR1 is LNHDA and CDR2 is SQIVND (reference sequence). There are 16 residues in the CDR3. The CDR3 loop is CASSPRTGGPYNEQFF. The DNA of the CDR3 is TGTGCCAGTAGTCCCCGGACAGGGGGCCCCTACAATGAGCAGTTCTTC.

The chain has TRBV4-3 and TRBJ1-1, with 10 nucleotides matching TRBD1. The CDR3 runs 17 residues. V was clipped by 4 bases and J by 1 base; unmatched bases: 9. Germline V CDR1 and CDR2: LGHNA, YSLEER. The CDR3: CASSPGTGTGANTEAFF. The CDR3 DNA sequence: TGCGCCAGCAGCCCGGGGACGGGGACAGGGGCGAACACTGAAGCTTTCTTT.

There are a few counts of this clone. V gene TRBV27 combines with J gene TRBJ1-1; 10 bases match TRBD1. The CDR3 covers 14 residues. Germline V CDR1 and CDR2: MNHEY, SMNVEV (reference sequence). With V trimmed by 8 bases and J by 3 bases, 6 bases remained unmatched. This CDR3 reads CASGEDRGYTEAFF. CDR3 sequence (DNA): TGTGCCAGCGGGGAGGACAGGGGGTACACTGAAGCTTTCTTT.

The rearrangement joins TRBV4-2 to TRBJ2-7; D not certain. This CDR3 has 14 residues. The germline V and J ends were trimmed by 2 bases and 0 bases, with 8 bases remaining between them. CDR1 LGHNA and CDR2 YNFKEQ come from the germline V gene. CDR3 sequence reads: CASSQNLASYEQYF. The CDR3 DNA reads as TGTGCCAGCAGCCAAAATCTGGCCTCCTACGAGCAGTACTTC.

This chain joins TRBV9 and TRBJ1-2, with TRBD1 matching 11 bases. The germline CDR1 and CDR2 sequences are SGDLS and YYNGEE. The CDR3 sequence is 15 residues long. Germline trimming cut 0 bases from V and 6 bases from J; bases unmatched to any gene: 4. The CDR3 DNA is TGTGCCAGCAGCGTAGGTGGACAGGGGGCCCATGGCTACACCTTC. This sequence encodes CASSVGGQGAHGYTF.

V and J are TRBV27 and TRBJ2-5; a possible D gene is TRBD2 (6 bases). The germline CDR1 and CDR2 sequences are MNHEY and SMNVEV (reference sequence). Deletions cut 0 bases from V and 2 bases from J, with 10 bases between. This CDR3 spans 15 amino acids. The CDR3 sequence: CASSLSDGGQETQYF. CDR3 nucleotides: TGTGCCAGCAGTTTATCGGACGGGGGACAAGAGACCCAGTACTTC.

The chain couples TRBV2 to TRBJ1-3; D is possibly TRBD1 (5 bases). Germline CDR1 and CDR2: SNHLY and FYNNEI. Trimming shortened V by 6 bases and J by 3 bases, and 12 bases separated the two germline ends. CDR3 length: 14 amino acids. For the CDR3, the DNA is TGTGCCAGCAGGTTTAATCAGGGTGGAAACACCATATATTTT. Amino acids: CASRFNQGGNTIYF.

The CDR3: CASSPEGRGASYEQYF. Here the CDR3 DNA reads TGCGCCAGCAGCCCGGAGGGACGGGGGGCCTCCTACGAGCAGTACTTC. The chain carries TRBV5-1 and TRBJ2-7; D is perhaps TRBD2 (7 bases). The V gene's germline CDR1 is SGHRS and CDR2 YFSETQ. The V end lost 4 bases, the J end lost 0 bases, and 17 bases lay between the germline ends. The CDR3 is 16 amino acids.

The gene calls are TRBV3-1 (or the pseudogene TRBV3-2) and TRBJ1-3; D is unresolved. Germline V gene sequence: CDR1 LGHDT, CDR2 YNNKEL (reference sequence). V was pared by 5 bases and J by 0 bases, with 8 bases between. The CDR3 has 14 amino acids. The CDR3 sequence: CASSTTSSGNTIYF. The CDR3 DNA follows: TGTGCCAGCAGCACAACCAGCTCTGGAAACACCATATATTTT.

This chain joins TRBV7-8 and TRBJ2-1; 8 bases are a match to TRBD1. This CDR3 is built from 14 residues. In germline, CDR1 is SGHVS, CDR2 FQNEAQ. With 1 base clipped from V and 11 bases from J, the junction kept 7 bases outside the gene matches. The CDR3 nucleotides read TGTGCCAGCAGCTTAGAACAGGGGGAAGGTAAGCAGTTCTTC. It specifies CASSLEQGEGKQFF.

This clone was counted a single time. This chain connects TRBV19 to TRBJ1-1, with D unclear. Germline-derived CDR1 and CDR2 are LNHDA and SQIVND (reference sequence). The CDR3 totals 12 residues. The germline V and J ends were trimmed by 1 base and 8 bases, with 8 bases remaining between them. CDR3 residues: CASSIGGSEAFF. The DNA for the CDR3 is TGTGCCAGTAGTATAGGTGGGAGCGAAGCTTTCTTT.

The chain employs TRBV4-3 and TRBJ1-5; 7 bases match TRBD1. The CDR3 loop spans 16 amino acids. CDR1 LGHNA and CDR2 YSLEER come from the germline V gene. The V gene end was trimmed by 0 bases and the J gene end by 3 bases; junction bases not matched to a gene: 5. The CDR3 here is CASSQEFRGINQPQHF. The CDR3 region has the DNA TGCGCCAGCAGCCAAGAGTTCAGGGGGATCAATCAGCCCCAGCATTTT.

The chain links TRBV5-1 to TRBJ1-5; TRBD1 is a possible D gene (6 bases). Looked up from germline, CDR1 is SGHRS and CDR2 is YFSETQ. Trimming cost V 4 bases and J 4 bases, with 9 bases left between them. The CDR3 totals 13 residues. CDR3 in amino acids: CASSVTGNQPQHF. The CDR3 bases are TGCGCCAGCAGCGTAACAGGGAATCAGCCCCAGCATTTT.

The chain has TRBV5-5 and TRBJ2-7; 7 bases fit TRBD1. The CDR3 consists of 14 residues. The germline V gene encodes CDR1 SGHKS and CDR2 YYEKEE (reference sequence). The V gene end was trimmed by 2 bases and the J gene end by 3 bases; junction bases not matched to a gene: 5. The CDR3 bases are TGTGCCAGCAGCTTCCCGCCAGGGGGCTACGAGCAGTACTTC. This encodes CASSFPPGGYEQYF.

This clone was seen just once. The rearrangement links TRBV5-4 to TRBJ1-1, with D unresolved. This CDR3 contains 10 residues. The germline gives CDR1 SGHNT, CDR2 YYREEE (reference sequence). Trimming removed 4 bases from V and 6 bases from J, with 4 bases in between. The chain's CDR3 is CASSLAEAFF. The CDR3 DNA reads TGTGCCAGCAGCCTCGCTGAAGCTTTCTTT.

The CDR3 sequence is CASSVGYRGAYNEQFF. CDR3 bases: TGTGCCAGCAGCGTAGGGTATCGGGGGGCGTACAATGAGCAGTTCTTC. This chain links TRBV9 with TRBJ2-1; perhaps TRBD2 as D (7 bases). The CDR3 spans 16 residues. The V end lost 0 bases, the J end lost 4 bases, and 14 bases lay between the germline ends. The germline CDR1 and CDR2 sequences are SGDLS and YYNGEE.

The V gene is TRBV7-8, the J gene TRBJ1-5; D ambiguous. CDR1 SGHVS and CDR2 FQNEAQ come from the germline V gene. V lost 5 bases and J 8 bases, leaving 16 bases between the germline ends. This CDR3 is built from 14 residues. The CDR3 loop reads CASSPTLLEEPQHF. As DNA, the CDR3 is TGTGCCAGCAGCCCGACCCTCCTAGAAGAGCCCCAGCATTTT. Together with reference TRBV7-8 and TRBJ1-5, the CDR3 gives the full variable domain: GAGVSQSPRYKVAKRGQDVALRCDPISGHVSLFWYQQALGQGPEFLTYFQNEAQLDKSGLPSDRFFAERPEGSVSTLKIQRTQQEDSAVYLCASSPTLLEEPQHFGDGTRLSIL.

The V and J genes are TRBV7-8 and TRBJ1-1; D is unresolved. Germline V CDR1 and CDR2: SGHVS, FQNEAQ. The CDR3 contains 12 residues. Trimming removed 6 bases from V and 7 bases from J, with 12 bases in between. The chain's CDR3 is CASSLSLSEAFF. The CDR3 DNA reads as TGTGCCAGCAGTCTATCTCTGAGTGAAGCTTTCTTT.

V and J are TRBV9 and TRBJ2-7, with no clear D. The CDR3 runs to 13 residues. Trimming cost V 3 bases and J 0 bases, with 7 bases left between them. Germline assignment: CDR1 SGDLS and CDR2 YYNGEE. The DNA for the CDR3 is TGTGCCAGCAGCGCGACACCCTCCTACGAGCAGTACTTC. The encoded protein is CASSATPSYEQYF.

This chain links TRBV10-3 with TRBJ2-2, with 8 bases aligning to TRBD1. With 6 bases clipped from V and 0 bases from J, the junction kept 6 bases outside the gene matches. Looked up from germline, CDR1 is ENHRY and CDR2 is SYGVKD. The CDR3 length is 16 residues. The CDR3 is CAIRVYRGTNTGELFF. CDR3 nucleotides: TGTGCCATCAGAGTCTACAGGGGGACGAACACCGGGGAGCTGTTTTTT.